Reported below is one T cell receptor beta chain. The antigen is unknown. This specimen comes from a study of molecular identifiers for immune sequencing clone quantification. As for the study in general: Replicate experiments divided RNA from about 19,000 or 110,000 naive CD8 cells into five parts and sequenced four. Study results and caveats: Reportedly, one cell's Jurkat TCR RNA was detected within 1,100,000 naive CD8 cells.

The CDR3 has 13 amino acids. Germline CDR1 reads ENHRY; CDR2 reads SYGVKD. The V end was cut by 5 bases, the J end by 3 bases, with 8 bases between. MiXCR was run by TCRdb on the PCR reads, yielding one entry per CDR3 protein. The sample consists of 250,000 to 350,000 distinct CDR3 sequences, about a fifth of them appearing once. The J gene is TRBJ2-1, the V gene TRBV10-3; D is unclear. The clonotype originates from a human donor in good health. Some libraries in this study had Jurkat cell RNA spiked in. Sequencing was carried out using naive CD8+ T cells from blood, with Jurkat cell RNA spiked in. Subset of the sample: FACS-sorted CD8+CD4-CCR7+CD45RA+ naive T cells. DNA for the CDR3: TGTGCCATCAGTACAATCCTCTACAATGAGCAGTTCTTC. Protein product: CAISTILYNEQFF.